The 29 T cell receptor beta chains presented below share a single source sample, sequenced in a study of shared clonotypes between healthy human individuals. TCRdb's copy holds only in-frame clones and misses some; the assay was immunoSEQ multiplex PCR. Counted here are approximately 2.5 million clones, approximately 93% occurring once; the ten biggest clones make up approximately 0.36%. The sequencing sample was made of naive CD4+ T cells from PBMCs. Stated subset: CD45RA+ positively selected. These receptor sequences come from a man between 18 and 35 years old in good health. Some clones in this sample may be carry-over from other donors' samples.

The gene calls are TRBV2 and TRBJ2-7; no definite D call. Germline CDR1 reads SNHLY; CDR2 reads FYNNEI. The CDR3 is 12 residues long. V shed 6 bases and J shed 4 bases, with 10 bases lying between them. The CDR3 coding sequence is TGTGCCAGCAGAACCGACATTTACGAGCAGTACTTC. It yields the protein CASRTDIYEQYF.

The genes are TRBV28 and TRBJ2-7; no clear D. Trimming cost V 5 bases and J 3 bases, with 11 bases left between them. This CDR3 is 13 amino acids long. Germline V gene lookup returns CDR1 MDHEN and CDR2 SYDVKM. DNA for the CDR3: TGTGCCAGCAGTCCCTTGCGCGACTACGAGCAGTACTTC. Its protein is CASSPLRDYEQYF. The full variable domain, with the rest looked up from reference TRBV28 and TRBJ2-7, is DVKVTQSSRYLVKRTGEKVFLECVQDMDHENMFWYRQDPGLGLRLIYFSYDVKMKEKGDIPEGYSVSREKKERFSLILESASTNQTSMYLCASSPLRDYEQYFGPGTRLTVT.

The chain uses TRBV6-5 and TRBJ1-2, with D possibly being TRBD1 (5 bases). V lost 4 bases and J lost 2, with 17 bases in between. This CDR3 is built from 16 residues. Germline-derived CDR1 and CDR2 are MNHEY and SVGAGI. The CDR3 coding sequence is TGTGCCAGCAGTTCCCTCATCTTTGACAGAAACTATGGCTACACCTTC. Its translation: CASSSLIFDRNYGYTF.

This clone is a singleton in its sample. Within the sample, other DNA sequences also encode this same CDR3. The rearrangement uses TRBV5-1 and TRBJ2-1; the D gene is possibly TRBD2 (6 bases). The CDR3 runs 14 residues. V lost 0 bases and J lost 4, with 8 bases in between. Germline V gene sequence: CDR1 SGHRS, CDR2 YFSETQ. CDR3 coding DNA: TGCGCCAGCAGCTTGGGGACTAATTACAATGAGCAGTTCTTC. This encodes CASSLGTNYNEQFF.

This rearrangement joins TRBV5-5 to TRBJ2-5; 8 positions agree with TRBD2. The J call could be wrong; TRBJ2-7 is a better fit for the DNA end. This CDR3 region has 16 residues. CDR1 is SGHKS, CDR2 YYEKEE, per germline (reference sequence). Here the CDR3 reads CASSRGGLAGLYEQYF. In DNA, the CDR3 is TGTGCCAGCAGCCGCGGGGGGTTAGCGGGACTCTACGAGCAGTACTTC.

The V and J genes are TRBV18 and TRBJ2-1; the match to TRBD2 covers 11 bases. This CDR3 has 15 residues. Per the germline V gene, CDR1 is KGHSH and CDR2 is LQKENI. Trimming at V came to 6 bases and at J to 6 bases, leaving 7 bases not matched to a gene. CDR3 in amino acids: CASSILAGAINEQFF. In DNA form, the CDR3 reads TGTGCCAGCTCGATACTAGCGGGAGCTATCAATGAGCAGTTCTTC.

The chain recombines TRBV11-2 with TRBJ2-1; TRBD1 matches at 8 bases. The CDR3 consists of 15 residues. The J segment lost 7 bases and the V segment lost 5 bases, leaving 10 bases of the junction unmatched. CDR1 and CDR2 from the germline V gene are SGHAT and FQNNGV. As DNA, the CDR3 is TGTGCCAGCAGCGCAATCGGACAGGGAGTGAATGAGCAGTTCTTC. Protein: CASSAIGQGVNEQFF.

This clone was seen only once. This chain joins TRBV29-1 and TRBJ2-2; 9 bases are a match to TRBD2. V lost 4 bases to trimming and J lost 3 bases; unmatched junction nucleotides: 21. Looked up from germline, CDR1 is SQVTM and CDR2 is ANQGSEA. The length of the CDR3 is 20 residues. The chain's CDR3 is CSVVSLPTEPTSGYTGELFF. CDR3 in DNA: TGCAGCGTTGTTTCTCTTCCAACCGAACCGACTAGCGGCTACACCGGGGAGCTGTTTTTT.

The J gene is TRBJ2-3, the V gene TRBV19; TRBD1 agrees at 9 bases. The germline V gene encodes CDR1 LNHDA and CDR2 SQIVND (reference sequence). The CDR3 loop spans 14 amino acids. With 9 bases clipped from V and 3 bases from J, the junction kept 7 bases outside the gene matches. The CDR3 DNA is TGTGCCAGCCGGGACAGGGCAAGTACAGATACGCAGTATTTT. Protein product: CASRDRASTDTQYF.

CDR3 protein: CASSLAGKNYGYTF. CDR3 in DNA: TGTGCCAGCAGTCTCGCAGGGAAAAACTATGGCTACACCTTC. V and J are TRBV6-6 and TRBJ1-2, with D possibly matching TRBD1 (5 bases). Germline CDR1 is MNHNY and CDR2 is SVGAGI (reference sequence). Trimming took off 5 bases at V and 2 bases at J, with 12 bases between the two ends. This CDR3 is built from 14 residues.

The chain links TRBV5-1 to TRBJ1-5; D unresolved. Trimming stripped 1 base from V and 0 bases from J, with 8 bases between. This CDR3 spans 15 amino acids. The germline V gene encodes CDR1 SGHRS and CDR2 YFSETQ. CDR3 in DNA: TGCGCCAGCAGCTTGTCGGCAGCTAGCAATCAGCCCCAGCATTTT. This encodes CASSLSAASNQPQHF.

In regard to this clone: The same CDR3 arises from other DNA sequences in this sample as well. V is TRBV5-8 and J is TRBJ1-5; no firm D call. CDR3 size: 12 residues. Between the trimmed V and J ends, which lost 1 base and 3 bases, there was a span of 2 bases. Germline values: CDR1 SGHTS, CDR2 YDEGEE. CDR3 sequence (DNA): TGTGCCAGCAGCTTGACCAATCAGCCCCAGCATTTT. Protein sequence: CASSLTNQPQHF.

About this clone itself: Other DNA sequences in this specimen translate into the identical CDR3. The genes are TRBV5-8 and TRBJ2-3; D gene ambiguous. This CDR3 has 13 residues. The germline CDR1 and CDR2 sequences are SGHTS and YDEGEE. The V end was cut by 0 bases, the J end by 2 bases, with 4 bases between. Written as DNA, the CDR3 is TGTGCCAGCAGCTTGGGGTCCACAGATACGCAGTATTTT. This encodes CASSLGSTDTQYF.

The rearrangement uses TRBV6-5 and TRBJ2-2; the D is unclear. Trimming took 5 bases from V and 8 from J, leaving 18 bases between them. Germline lookup yields CDR1 MNHEY and CDR2 SVGAGI. The CDR3 loop spans 15 amino acids. The CDR3 spells CASSRTPHGSGELFF. The CDR3 DNA sequence: TGTGCCAGCAGTAGGACGCCCCACGGATCGGGGGAGCTGTTTTTT.

The chain links TRBV4-1 to TRBJ2-5; D unresolved. Trimming stripped 4 bases from V and 5 bases from J, with 11 bases between. Germline V gene sequence: CDR1 MGHRA, CDR2 YSYEKL. The CDR3 runs to 13 residues. CDR3 sequence: CASSPMGRETQYF. The DNA of the CDR3 is TGCGCCAGCAGCCCGATGGGCCGGGAGACCCAGTACTTC.

This clone came up once. The chain joins TRBV12-5 to TRBJ2-2, with D unresolved. Germline V CDR1 and CDR2: LGHNT, FRNRAP. V was trimmed by 0 bases and J by 3 bases, leaving 17 bases between them. The CDR3 extends over 18 amino acids. CDR3 loop: CASGLVRLGLPYTGELFF. The CDR3 region has the DNA TGTGCTAGTGGTTTGGTACGCCTGGGCCTCCCCTACACCGGGGAGCTGTTTTTT.

The chain couples TRBV6-5 to TRBJ1-6, with TRBD1 matching 8 bases. The germline V gene has CDR1 MNHEY and CDR2 SVGAGI. Unmatched junction bases numbered 9, after V lost 10 bases and J lost 10 bases. The CDR3 runs to 13 residues. CDR3 sequence (DNA): TGTGCCACCTCGGACAGGGCGAGCTCACCCCTCCACTTT. Translating gives CATSDRASSPLHF.

In DNA, the CDR3 is TGCGCCAGCAGCTTGGCTGGACAGGTGGCTGGGGCCAACGTCCTGACTTTC. Protein: CASSLAGQVAGANVLTF. The chain links TRBV5-1 to TRBJ2-6, with TRBD1 matching 7 bases. This CDR3 is built from 17 residues. V lost 0 bases, J lost 2 bases, and 5 bases stayed unmatched. CDR1 and CDR2 (germline): SGHRS, YFSETQ.

Only one count was recorded for this clone. The J gene is TRBJ1-4, the V gene TRBV4-1; TRBD1 aligns across 7 bases. The CDR3 is 15 residues long. With V trimmed by 4 bases and J by 7 bases, 9 bases remained unmatched. Germline values: CDR1 MGHRA, CDR2 YSYEKL. This chain's CDR3 is CASSRTGLRLEKLFF. DNA of the CDR3: TGCGCCAGCAGCCGGACAGGATTACGTCTTGAAAAACTGTTTTTT.

Here the CDR3 reads CASSLDLAGDHEQYF. The CDR3 DNA sequence: TGTGCCAGCAGCTTGGACCTAGCGGGAGACCACGAGCAGTACTTC. The chain recombines TRBV5-4 with TRBJ2-7, with TRBD2 matching 10 bases. V shed 0 bases and J 5 bases; nucleotides not matched to a gene: 5. This CDR3 has 15 amino acids. Germline values: CDR1 SGHNT, CDR2 YYREEE (reference sequence).

V and J are TRBV11-2 and TRBJ2-1, with 7 bases lining up with TRBD1. V trimming: 1 base; J trimming: 7 bases; junction bases outside the gene matches: 10. Germline V lookup: CDR1 SGHAT, CDR2 FQNNGV. The CDR3 spans 16 residues. CDR3 region: CASSLGGDREENEQFF. In nucleotides, the CDR3 is TGTGCCAGCAGCTTAGGGGGAGACAGGGAAGAAAATGAGCAGTTCTTC.

This rearrangement joins TRBV5-6 to TRBJ2-5, with 12 bases that match TRBD1. Looked up from germline, CDR1 is SGHDT and CDR2 is YYEEEE. V shed 4 bases, J shed 5 bases, and the junction held 18 bases outside the gene matches. This CDR3 comprises 19 residues. CDR3 in amino acids: CASSHGTGGMVGRHETQYF. The DNA of the CDR3 is TGTGCCAGCAGCCATGGGACAGGGGGCATGGTCGGTCGGCACGAGACCCAGTACTTC. The variable domain in full, with the rest retrieved from reference TRBV5-6 and TRBJ2-5, is DAGVTQSPTHLIKTRGQQVTLRCSPKSGHDTVSWYQQALGQGPQFIFQYYEEEERQRGNFPDRFSGHQFPNYSSELNVNALLLGDSALYLCASSHGTGGMVGRHETQYFGPGTRLLVL.

V is TRBV6-6 and J is TRBJ2-1, with D perhaps given as TRBD1 or TRBD2 (5 bases each). The CDR3 is 13 amino acids. Between the trimmed V and J ends, which lost 6 bases and 4 bases, there was a span of 10 bases. Germline V gene data show CDR1 as MNHNY and CDR2 as SVGAGI (reference sequence). DNA for the CDR3: TGTGCCAGCAGCCAGGGACGGTACAATGAGCAGTTCTTC. The encoded protein is CASSQGRYNEQFF.

DNA for the CDR3: TGTGCCAGCAGCAGGGGGGGAGTCTCCTACGAGCAGTACTTC. It yields the protein CASSRGGVSYEQYF. The V gene is TRBV5-6, the J gene TRBJ2-7; maybe TRBD2 (7 bases). This CDR3 has 14 amino acids. Trimming removed 4 bases from V and 0 bases from J, with 11 bases in between. CDR1 is SGHDT and CDR2 is YYEEEE in the germline V gene.

This clone appeared a single time. The chain couples TRBV11-2 to TRBJ1-3; 9 bases are shared with TRBD1. Germline CDR1 is SGHAT and CDR2 is FQNNGV. Germline trimming cut 6 bases from V and 0 bases from J; bases unmatched to any gene: 6. The CDR3 loop spans 16 amino acids. The CDR3 reads CASRGTGIFSGNTIYF. The CDR3 DNA reads as TGTGCCAGCAGGGGGACAGGGATTTTCTCTGGAAACACCATATATTTT.

The chain employs TRBV5-6 and TRBJ2-7; D not resolved. There are 17 residues in the CDR3. The V gene's germline CDR1 is SGHDT and CDR2 YYEEEE. The V and J ends lost 3 bases and 1 base respectively, with 20 bases between them. The DNA of the CDR3 is TGTGCCAGCAGCTACTCCCGCTTGGACCTCGGGTCCTACGAGCAGTACTTC. Protein product: CASSYSRLDLGSYEQYF.

This sequence joins TRBV25-1 and TRBJ1-2; 11 bases agree with TRBD1. Germline-derived CDR1 and CDR2 are MGHDK and SYGVNS. The CDR3 spans 17 residues. V was clipped by 1 base and J by 2 bases; unmatched bases: 6. CDR3: CASSESDRGRKNYGYTF. The CDR3 DNA sequence: TGTGCCAGCAGTGAATCGGACAGGGGGCGCAAAAACTATGGCTACACCTTC.

The rearrangement joins TRBV11-2 to TRBJ2-7; D is uncertain. V gave up 5 bases and J gave up 2 bases, with 16 bases separating them. There are 15 residues in the CDR3. Germline V gene sequence: CDR1 SGHAT, CDR2 FQNNGV. Here the CDR3 DNA reads TGTGCCAGCAGCCAAATCAGGCGGAGACCCTACGAGCAGTACTTC. It encodes CASSQIRRRPYEQYF.

This clone has only one observation. This chain links TRBV5-6 with TRBJ1-1; TRBD1 matches 8 bases. Trimming cost V 4 bases and J 5 bases; bases outside gene matches: 10. Germline values: CDR1 SGHDT, CDR2 YYEEEE. This CDR3 spans 15 amino acids. CDR3 DNA: TGTGCCAGCAGCGTTCCGGGACAGGCCCTTACTGAAGCTTTCTTT. Translated: CASSVPGQALTEAFF.